This TCR beta chain emerged from a study of CD8 T cells in ankylosing spondylitis (dated by TCRdb to about 2017). General notes on the study: The study set out to find disease-linked TCR variants by profiling T cell receptor beta repertoires in ankylosing spondylitis patients and healthy donors. The whole study cohort included roughly 110 healthy donors and under 30 ankylosing spondylitis patients. Peripheral blood samples were taken, and synovial fluid was additionally collected from ankylosing spondylitis patients. Here is what the overall study found, with its caveats: Some TCR beta motif variants had previously been reported in synovial fluid and blood of reactive arthritis patients, which suggested common disease-initiation mechanisms. The disease-linked clones had a CD8+ phenotype and were found at relatively low frequencies in peripheral blood. The disease-linked clones were reported to be significantly enriched in matched synovial fluid samples from ankylosing spondylitis patients. Blood from ankylosing spondylitis patients appeared to be characterized by a TCR beta motif composed of eight or nine highly homologous amino acid variants.

This clonotype was recorded many times. The antigen this receptor binds is unknown. There are no base qualities to consult, and no much larger clone falls within one base. The instrument given in TCRdb is Illumina HiSeq 2500. TCR beta libraries were prepared by quantitative 5'-RACE with molecular barcodes. The study's own analysis went as follows. Disease-linked TCR variants were identified with a new computational method built on a probabilistic model of VDJ rearrangement. Using fastp at Q25 and MiXCR, TCRdb reprocessed the public reads and kept productive beta chains. Every distinct CDR3 protein forms one entry, paired with its most common genes and DNA. The authors' filters were not applied to this entry. This sample lists some 220,000 distinct CDR3 sequences; over 9.5% were detected once. Clones ranked in the top ten supply 2.6% of the sample. CDR1 MGHDK and CDR2 SYGVNS were looked up in the germline V gene. V is pared back by 7 bases and J by 0 bases, with 32 bases lying between the germline termini. The CDR3 goes from the cysteine to the phenylalanine over 21 residues. Only the CDR3 DNA is retained, 63 bases long and in frame from the first base.

Sequencing was carried out using blood, either unsorted or a sorted T cell fraction (not recorded which). The rearranged chain carries TRBV25-1 and TRBJ2-3; no confident D gene assignment can be made. The TCR was taken from a male donor with ankylosing spondylitis or in good health (not recorded which). CDR3 loop: CASTTSRSAVSTPTSTDTQYF. The DNA sequence is as follows: TGTGCCAGCACTACTTCTCGCAGCGCTGTCAGCACCCCTACTAGCACAGATACGCAGTATTTT.